One sample yielded the 17 T cell receptor beta chains listed below, sequenced in a study of beta chain features in type 1 diabetes. Investigators reverse transcribed all isolated RNA, so they sequenced expressed TCRB transcripts. The assay was immunoSEQ multiplex PCR, and TCRdb's table has in-frame clones only and misses some. In the table there are some 240,000 clones, about a tenth of which are singletons. The specimen was central memory CD4+ T cells from blood. These receptors were taken from a young man in good health.

This clone occurred a few times. CDR3: CASSQDTGARGYTF. The CDR3 region has the DNA TGTGCCAGCAGCCAAGATACGGGGGCCCGTGGCTACACCTTC. The chain joins TRBV4-2 to TRBJ1-2, with D maybe TRBD1 (6 bases). Germline V CDR1 and CDR2: LGHNA, YNFKEQ. V was clipped by 0 bases and J by 7 bases, with 12 bases between them. The CDR3 covers 14 residues.

Ten or more counts support this clone. CDR3 DNA: TGTGCCAGCGAAGCGGGAGGATGGGAGACCCAGTACTTC. Translation: CASEAGGWETQYF. The rearrangement links TRBV2 to TRBJ2-5; TRBD2 agrees at 9 bases. The ends lost 8 bases at V and 5 bases at J; junction bases unmatched: 6. Germline CDR1 SNHLY, CDR2 FYNNEI. The CDR3 extends over 13 amino acids.

This sequence joins TRBV6-5 and TRBJ2-3; 8 nucleotides line up with TRBD2. J was trimmed by 10 bases and V by 6 bases; bases with no gene match: 15. Germline CDR1 reads MNHEY; CDR2 reads SVGAGI. The CDR3 is made up of 15 amino acids. CDR3 bases: TGTGCCAGCAGCCTGAACCAAGCGGGAGCCCATCCGCAGTATTTT. Protein: CASSLNQAGAHPQYF.

The rearrangement uses TRBV18 and TRBJ2-7; 7 positions agree with TRBD2. This CDR3 is 16 amino acids long. CDR1 and CDR2 (germline): KGHSH, LQKENI. V was clipped by 5 bases and J by 0 bases; unmatched bases: 10. CDR3 sequence (DNA): TGTGCCAGCTCAGCATCATACCTAGCGGCCTCCTACGAGCAGTACTTC. Amino acid sequence: CASSASYLAASYEQYF.

The chain couples TRBV7-2 to TRBJ2-3, with 9 bases fitting TRBD1. Per germline, CDR1 SGHTA and CDR2 FQGNSA. CDR3 length: 15 amino acids. V shed 6 bases, J shed 2 bases, and the junction held 6 bases outside the gene matches. The CDR3 loop reads CASSRRDRDTDTQYF. The CDR3 bases are TGTGCCAGCAGTCGCCGGGACAGGGACACAGATACGCAGTATTTT.

There are a few counts of this clone. CDR3 nucleotide sequence: TGTGCCAGTAGTATCCTTGGATCCTCGGAAAAACTGTTTTTT. Translated, it gives CASSILGSSEKLFF. The gene calls are TRBV19 and TRBJ1-4; D is unresolved. The CDR3 is 14 residues long. Trimming took off 3 bases at V and 8 bases at J, with 13 bases between the two ends. The germline V gene encodes CDR1 LNHDA and CDR2 SQIVND (reference sequence).

The rearrangement joins TRBV30 to TRBJ2-7; D not certain. This CDR3 is built from 11 residues. Trimming stripped 3 bases from V and 3 bases from J, with 6 bases between. The germline V gene encodes CDR1 GTSNPN and CDR2 SVGIG (reference sequence). The CDR3 nucleotides are TGTGCCTGGAGCCTGTACTACGAGCAGTACTTC. This encodes CAWSLYYEQYF.

The CDR3 region has the DNA TGTGCCAGCAGTTTAGGCGGGCCCTACGAGCAGTACTTC. This encodes CASSLGGPYEQYF. This chain uses TRBV28 with TRBJ2-7, with D possibly being TRBD2 (5 bases). With 2 bases removed from V and 2 bases from J, the gap between germline ends came to 7 bases. The germline CDR1 and CDR2 sequences are MDHEN and SYDVKM. The CDR3 has 13 amino acids.

The chain employs TRBV5-6 and TRBJ2-3, with 10 bases identical to TRBD2. Germline V gene sequence: CDR1 SGHDT, CDR2 YYEEEE. This CDR3 has 15 amino acids. V trimming: 2 bases; J trimming: 2 bases; junction bases outside the gene matches: 2. In DNA, the CDR3 is TGTGCCAGCAGCTTAGCGGGAGGGCCCACAGATACGCAGTATTTT. Translating gives CASSLAGGPTDTQYF.

This clone was seen a single time. V usage is TRBV28 and J usage is TRBJ2-7, with D possibly being TRBD2 (6 bases). The germline V gene encodes CDR1 MDHEN and CDR2 SYDVKM. The CDR3 contains 13 residues. Trimming shortened V by 8 bases and J by 4 bases, and 15 bases separated the two germline ends. CDR3 in amino acids: CASEEGTRYEQYF. CDR3 nucleotide sequence: TGTGCCAGCGAGGAGGGAACAAGGTACGAGCAGTACTTC.

This clone came up a few times. The chain is built from TRBV18 and TRBJ1-1; TRBD1 matches at 8 bases. This CDR3 has 15 residues. CDR1 is KGHSH and CDR2 is LQKENI in the germline V gene. V trimming: 0 bases; J trimming: 1 base; junction bases outside the gene matches: 1. DNA for the CDR3: TGTGCCAGCTCACCACCCGGACAGGGGAACACTGAAGCTTTCTTT. Encoded protein: CASSPPGQGNTEAFF.

The chain uses TRBV30 and TRBJ2-5; D may match TRBD1 or TRBD2 (5 bases each). There are 13 residues in the CDR3. Deletions cut 4 bases from V and 4 bases from J, with 13 bases between. Germline CDR1 and CDR2: GTSNPN and SVGIG (reference sequence). CDR3 region: CAWIISGGETQYF. The CDR3 bases are TGTGCCTGGATAATAAGTGGGGGAGAGACCCAGTACTTC.

This chain links TRBV18 with TRBJ2-7; the D is unclear. CDR3 length: 11 amino acids. From germline, CDR1 is KGHSH and CDR2 LQKENI. The V end was cut by 3 bases, the J end by 5 bases, with 5 bases between. CDR3 loop: CASSPEDEQYF. The CDR3 nucleotides are TGTGCCAGCTCACCGGAAGACGAGCAGTACTTC.

This clone was detected many times. The chain has TRBV2 and TRBJ1-4; no clear D. Trimming took 4 bases from V and 5 from J, leaving 11 bases between them. The V gene's germline CDR1 is SNHLY and CDR2 FYNNEI. The CDR3 has 14 amino acids. The CDR3 bases are TGTGCCAGCAGTGGATCGGCGGCAAATGAAAAACTGTTTTTT. This gives the protein CASSGSAANEKLFF. Filled out from reference TRBV2 and TRBJ1-4, the complete variable domain reads EPEVTQTPSHQVTQMGQEVILRCVPISNHLYFYWYRQILGQKVEFLVSFYNNEISEKSEIFDDQFSVERPDGSNFTLKIRSTKLEDSAMYFCASSGSAANEKLFFGSGTQLSVL.

This clone was counted a single time. The rearrangement joins TRBV7-8 to TRBJ2-4, with 11 bases matching TRBD2. CDR3 length: 15 residues. The V segment lost 5 bases and the J segment 6 bases; nucleotides outside the gene matches: 6. Germline CDR1 SGHVS, CDR2 FQNEAQ. The CDR3 coding sequence is TGTGCCAGCAGCCTCGGGACTAGCGGAGTAAACATTCAGTACTTC. It encodes CASSLGTSGVNIQYF.

The chain couples TRBV5-4 to TRBJ2-1; 10 bases fit TRBD1. Germline trimming cut 1 base from V and 6 bases from J; bases unmatched to any gene: 10. Germline-derived CDR1 and CDR2 are SGHNT and YYREEE (reference sequence). This CDR3 comprises 17 residues. CDR3 in DNA: TGTGCCAGCAGCTTGATCGGTAGGACAGGGGGAGGCAATGAGCAGTTCTTC. Translating it yields CASSLIGRTGGGNEQFF.

This clone was observed a handful of times. CDR3 sequence reads: CASSLIGEGANVLTF. The CDR3 DNA reads TGTGCCAGCAGCTTGATCGGGGAGGGGGCCAACGTCCTGACTTTC. V and J are TRBV5-6 and TRBJ2-6, with D perhaps TRBD2 (5 bases). CDR3 length equals 15 residues. Germline V gene data show CDR1 as SGHDT and CDR2 as YYEEEE. The V gene lost 1 base and the J gene lost 4 bases, with 9 bases spanning the gap.